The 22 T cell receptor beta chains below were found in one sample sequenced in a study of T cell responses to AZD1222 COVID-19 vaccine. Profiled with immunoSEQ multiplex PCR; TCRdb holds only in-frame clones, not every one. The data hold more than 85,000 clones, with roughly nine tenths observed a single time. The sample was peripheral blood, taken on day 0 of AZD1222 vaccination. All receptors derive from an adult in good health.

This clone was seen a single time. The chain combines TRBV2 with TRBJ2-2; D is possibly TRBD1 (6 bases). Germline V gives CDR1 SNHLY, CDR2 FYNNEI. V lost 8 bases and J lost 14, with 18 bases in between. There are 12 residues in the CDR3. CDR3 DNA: TGTGCCAGCGGGGAACAGGGTCTTAATCTGTTTTTT. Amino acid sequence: CASGEQGLNLFF. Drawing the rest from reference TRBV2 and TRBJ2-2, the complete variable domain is EPEVTQTPSHQVTQMGQEVILRCVPISNHLYFYWYRQILGQKVEFLVSFYNNEISEKSEIFDDQFSVERPDGSNFTLKIRSTKLEDSAMYFCASGEQGLNLFFGEGSRLTVL.

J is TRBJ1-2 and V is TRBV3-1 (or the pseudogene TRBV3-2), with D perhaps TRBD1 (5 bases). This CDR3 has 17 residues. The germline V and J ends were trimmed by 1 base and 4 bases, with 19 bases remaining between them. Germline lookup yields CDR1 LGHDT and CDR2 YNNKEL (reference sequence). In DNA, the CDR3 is TGTGCCAGCAGCCAAGGGGTAGAGGGGCCGAATCTCTATGGCTACACCTTC. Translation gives CASSQGVEGPNLYGYTF.

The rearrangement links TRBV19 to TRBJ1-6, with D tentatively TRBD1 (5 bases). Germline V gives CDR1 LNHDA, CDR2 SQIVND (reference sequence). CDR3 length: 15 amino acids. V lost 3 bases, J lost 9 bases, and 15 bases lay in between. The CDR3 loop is CASSIAQGISSPLHF. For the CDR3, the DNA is TGTGCCAGTAGTATCGCTCAGGGAATTAGTTCACCCCTCCACTTT. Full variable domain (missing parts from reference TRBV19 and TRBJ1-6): DGGITQSPKYLFRKEGQNVTLSCEQNLNHDAMYWYRQDPGQGLRLIYYSQIVNDFQKGDIAEGYSVSREKKESFPLTVTSAQKNPTAFYLCASSIAQGISSPLHFGNGTRLTVT.

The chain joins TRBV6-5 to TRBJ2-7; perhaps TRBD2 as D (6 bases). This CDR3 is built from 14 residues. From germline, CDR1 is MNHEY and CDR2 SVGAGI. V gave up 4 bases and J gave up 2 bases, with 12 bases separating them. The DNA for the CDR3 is TGTGCCAGCAGTTCCTCGGGACTTCCCTACGAGCAGTACTTC. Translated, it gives CASSSSGLPYEQYF.

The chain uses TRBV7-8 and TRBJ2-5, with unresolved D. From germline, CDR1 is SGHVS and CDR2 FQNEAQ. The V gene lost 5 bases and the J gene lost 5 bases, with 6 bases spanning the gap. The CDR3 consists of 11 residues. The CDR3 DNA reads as TGTGCCAGCAGCCCAGTGGAGACCCAGTACTTC. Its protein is CASSPVETQYF.

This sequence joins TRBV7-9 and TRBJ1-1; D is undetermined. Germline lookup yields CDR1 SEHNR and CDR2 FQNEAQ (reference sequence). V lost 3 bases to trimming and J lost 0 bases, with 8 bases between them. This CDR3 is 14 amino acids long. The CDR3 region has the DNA TGTGCCAGCAGCTTGGCAGTCATGAACACTGAAGCTTTCTTT. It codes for CASSLAVMNTEAFF. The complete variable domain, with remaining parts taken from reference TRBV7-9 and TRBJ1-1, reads DTGVSQNPRHKITKRGQNVTFRCDPISEHNRLYWYRQTLGQGPEFLTYFQNEAQLEKSRLLSDRFSAERPKGSFSTLEIQRTEQGDSAMYLCASSLAVMNTEAFFGQGTRLTVV.

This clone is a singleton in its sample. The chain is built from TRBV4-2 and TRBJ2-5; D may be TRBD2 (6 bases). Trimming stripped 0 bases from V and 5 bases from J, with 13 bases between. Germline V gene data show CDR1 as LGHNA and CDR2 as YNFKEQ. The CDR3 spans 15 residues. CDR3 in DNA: TGTGCCAGCAGCCAAGATCCGACCGGGAGCGAGACCCAGTACTTC. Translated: CASSQDPTGSETQYF.

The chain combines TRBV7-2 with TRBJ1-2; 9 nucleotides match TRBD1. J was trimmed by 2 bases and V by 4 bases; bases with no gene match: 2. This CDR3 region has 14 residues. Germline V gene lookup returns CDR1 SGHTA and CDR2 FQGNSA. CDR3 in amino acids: CASSYGQGNYGYTF. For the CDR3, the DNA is TGTGCCAGCAGCTACGGACAGGGGAACTATGGCTACACCTTC.

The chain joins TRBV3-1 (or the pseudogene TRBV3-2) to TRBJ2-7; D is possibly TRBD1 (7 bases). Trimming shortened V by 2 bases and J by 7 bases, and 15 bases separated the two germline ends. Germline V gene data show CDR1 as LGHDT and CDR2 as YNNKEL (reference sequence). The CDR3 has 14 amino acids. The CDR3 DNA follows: TGTGCCAGCAGCCAACCCGGCAGGGGGGTTGAGCAGTACTTC. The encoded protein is CASSQPGRGVEQYF.

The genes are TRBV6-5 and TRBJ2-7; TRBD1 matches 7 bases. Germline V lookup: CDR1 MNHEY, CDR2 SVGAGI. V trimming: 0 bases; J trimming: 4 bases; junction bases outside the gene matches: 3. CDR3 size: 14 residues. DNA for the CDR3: TGTGCCAGCAGTTACTCTGGGACAGCATACGAGCAGTACTTC. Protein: CASSYSGTAYEQYF.

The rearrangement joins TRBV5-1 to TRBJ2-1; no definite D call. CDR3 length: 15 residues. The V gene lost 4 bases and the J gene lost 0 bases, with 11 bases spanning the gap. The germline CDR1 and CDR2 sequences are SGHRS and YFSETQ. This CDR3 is CASSPGGYSYNEQFF. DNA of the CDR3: TGCGCCAGCAGCCCGGGCGGTTACTCCTACAATGAGCAGTTCTTC. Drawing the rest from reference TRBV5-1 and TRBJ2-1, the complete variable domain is KAGVTQTPRYLIKTRGQQVTLSCSPISGHRSVSWYQQTPGQGLQFLFEYFSETQRNKGNFPGRFSGRQFSNSRSEMNVSTLELGDSALYLCASSPGGYSYNEQFFGPGTRLTVL.

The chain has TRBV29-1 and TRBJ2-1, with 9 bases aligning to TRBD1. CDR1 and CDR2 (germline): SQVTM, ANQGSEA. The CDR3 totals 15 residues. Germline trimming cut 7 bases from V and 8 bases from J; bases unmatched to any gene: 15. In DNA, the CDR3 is TGCAGCGCTAAGGCCGGGACAGGGATTTTCCATGAGCAGTTCTTC. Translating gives CSAKAGTGIFHEQFF.

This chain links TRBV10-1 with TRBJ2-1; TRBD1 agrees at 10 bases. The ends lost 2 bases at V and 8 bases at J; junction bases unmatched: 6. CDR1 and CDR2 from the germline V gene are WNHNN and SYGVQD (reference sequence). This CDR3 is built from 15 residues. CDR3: CASSEPGTGVDEQFF. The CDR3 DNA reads TGCGCCAGCAGTGAGCCCGGGACAGGGGTTGATGAGCAGTTCTTC.

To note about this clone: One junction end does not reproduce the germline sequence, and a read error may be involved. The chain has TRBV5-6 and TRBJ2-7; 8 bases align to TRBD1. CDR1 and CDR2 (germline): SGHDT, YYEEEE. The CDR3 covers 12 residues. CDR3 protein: CASSLQTTGGHF. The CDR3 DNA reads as TGTGCCAGCAGCTTGCAGACCACAGGGGGTCACTTC.

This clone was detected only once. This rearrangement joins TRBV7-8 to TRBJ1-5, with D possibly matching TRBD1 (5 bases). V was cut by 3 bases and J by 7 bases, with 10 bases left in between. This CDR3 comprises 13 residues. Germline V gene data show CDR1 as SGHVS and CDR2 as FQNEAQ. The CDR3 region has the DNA TGTGCCAGCAGCTTGGGGGGAGGACAGCCCCAGCATTTT. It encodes CASSLGGGQPQHF.

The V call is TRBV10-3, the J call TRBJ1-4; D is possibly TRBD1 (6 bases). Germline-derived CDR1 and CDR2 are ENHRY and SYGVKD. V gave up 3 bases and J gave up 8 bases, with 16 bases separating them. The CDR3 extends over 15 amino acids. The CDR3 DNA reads TGTGCCATCAGTGAAGGGGGAGGGAGAGGCGAAAAACTGTTTTTT. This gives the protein CAISEGGGRGEKLFF.

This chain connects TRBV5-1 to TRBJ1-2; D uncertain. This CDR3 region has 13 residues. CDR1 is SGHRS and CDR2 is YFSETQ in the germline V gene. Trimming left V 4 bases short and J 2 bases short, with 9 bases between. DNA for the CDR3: TGCGCCAGCAGCCCTCGAGGGAACTATGGCTACACCTTC. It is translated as CASSPRGNYGYTF. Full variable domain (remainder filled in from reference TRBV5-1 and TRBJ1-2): KAGVTQTPRYLIKTRGQQVTLSCSPISGHRSVSWYQQTPGQGLQFLFEYFSETQRNKGNFPGRFSGRQFSNSRSEMNVSTLELGDSALYLCASSPRGNYGYTFGSGTRLTVV.

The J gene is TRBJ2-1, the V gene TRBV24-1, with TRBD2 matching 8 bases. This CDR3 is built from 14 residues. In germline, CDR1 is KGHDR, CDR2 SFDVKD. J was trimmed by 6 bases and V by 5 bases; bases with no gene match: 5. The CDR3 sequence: CATSVGGGRNEQFF. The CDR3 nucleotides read TGTGCCACCAGTGTAGGCGGGGGGCGCAATGAGCAGTTCTTC.

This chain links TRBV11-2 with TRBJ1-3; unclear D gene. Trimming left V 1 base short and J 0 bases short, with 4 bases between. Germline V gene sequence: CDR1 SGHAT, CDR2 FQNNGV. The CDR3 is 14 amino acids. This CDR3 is CASSLGSSGNTIYF. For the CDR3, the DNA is TGTGCCAGCAGCTTAGGCAGCTCTGGAAACACCATATATTTT.

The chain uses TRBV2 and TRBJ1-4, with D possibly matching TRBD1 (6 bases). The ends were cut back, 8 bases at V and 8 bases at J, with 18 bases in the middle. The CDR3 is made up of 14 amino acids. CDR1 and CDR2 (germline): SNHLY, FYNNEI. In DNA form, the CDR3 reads TGTGCCAGCGGTCGGGACAACGGGGAAGAAAAACTGTTTTTT. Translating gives CASGRDNGEEKLFF.

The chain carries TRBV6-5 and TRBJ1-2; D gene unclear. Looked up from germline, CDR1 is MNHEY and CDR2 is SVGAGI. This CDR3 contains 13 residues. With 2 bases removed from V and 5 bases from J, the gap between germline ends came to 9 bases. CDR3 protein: CASSYEENYGYTF. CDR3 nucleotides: TGTGCCAGCAGTTACGAGGAAAATTATGGCTACACCTTC.

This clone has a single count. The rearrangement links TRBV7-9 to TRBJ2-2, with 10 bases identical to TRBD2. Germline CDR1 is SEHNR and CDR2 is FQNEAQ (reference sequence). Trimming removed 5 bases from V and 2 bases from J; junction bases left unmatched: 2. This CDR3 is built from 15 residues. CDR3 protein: CASSPSGGNTGELFF. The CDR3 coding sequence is TGTGCCAGCAGCCCTAGCGGGGGAAACACCGGGGAGCTGTTTTTT.